Presented here are 31 T cell receptor beta chains from one specimen sequenced in a study of cytomegalovirus exposure and HLA in healthy donors. Primers: 60 Vbeta forward and 13 Jbeta reverse. The table came from immunoSEQ multiplex PCR; TCRdb's copy has only in-frame clones and leaves some out. The profile shows 150,000 to 200,000 clones, over 70% of them singletons. The sequenced material came from PBMCs. These receptors originate from a male donor in good health and CMV-seronegative.

This chain joins TRBV6-4 and TRBJ2-7, with 8 bases that match TRBD1. Trimming removed 6 bases from V and 4 bases from J; junction bases left unmatched: 11. Germline-derived CDR1 and CDR2 are MRHNA and SNTAGT. The CDR3 consists of 15 residues. This CDR3 reads CASSAGTGSFYEQYF. DNA for the CDR3: TGTGCCAGCAGCGCCGGGACAGGCAGCTTTTACGAGCAGTACTTC.

The V gene is TRBV28, the J gene TRBJ1-3; tentatively, D is TRBD1 (6 bases). This CDR3 spans 13 amino acids. The germline V gene has CDR1 MDHEN and CDR2 SYDVKM. V shed 4 bases and J shed 4 bases, with 8 bases lying between them. CDR3 residues: CASSSGQGNTIYF. The CDR3 DNA reads TGTGCCAGCAGTTCCGGACAGGGAAACACCATATATTTT.

CDR3 loop: CAWIRGGNYGYTF. Written as DNA, the CDR3 is TGTGCCTGGATCCGGGGGGGCAACTATGGCTACACCTTC. V usage is TRBV30 and J usage is TRBJ1-2, with D maybe TRBD1 (6 bases). This CDR3 region has 13 residues. The germline V gene encodes CDR1 GTSNPN and CDR2 SVGIG (reference sequence). V lost 4 bases and J 2 bases, leaving 11 bases between the germline ends.

The J gene is TRBJ1-4, the V gene TRBV7-9, with 10 nucleotides matching TRBD1. This CDR3 is built from 17 residues. Germline V gives CDR1 SEHNR, CDR2 FQNEAQ (reference sequence). J was trimmed by 8 bases and V by 5 bases; bases with no gene match: 14. The CDR3 protein is CASSPPWAGTGEEKLFF. CDR3 sequence (DNA): TGTGCCAGCAGCCCCCCGTGGGCCGGGACAGGGGAGGAAAAACTGTTTTTT.

The V gene is TRBV4-1, the J gene TRBJ2-5; possibly TRBD2 for D (6 bases). The V end was cut by 2 bases, the J end by 2 bases, with 18 bases between. The CDR3 extends over 17 amino acids. Per the germline V gene, CDR1 is MGHRA and CDR2 is YSYEKL. The CDR3 coding sequence is TGCGCCAGCAGCCAAAGGTTTGGGGCAGGACTACAAGAGACCCAGTACTTC. Its protein product is CASSQRFGAGLQETQYF.

The J gene is TRBJ2-1, the V gene TRBV9; D is possibly TRBD2 (6 bases). Germline V gives CDR1 SGDLS, CDR2 YYNGEE. The CDR3 is made up of 14 amino acids. V was trimmed by 0 bases and J by 7 bases, leaving 11 bases between them. The DNA of the CDR3 is TGTGCCAGCAGCGTAGTTAGCGGTGAAAATGAGCAGTTCTTC. It codes for CASSVVSGENEQFF. The full variable domain, its missing parts supplied by reference TRBV9 and TRBJ2-1, is DSGVTQTPKHLITATGQRVTLRCSPRSGDLSVYWYQQSLDQGLQFLIQYYNGEERAKGNILERFSAQQFPDLHSELNLSSLELGDSALYFCASSVVSGENEQFFGPGTRLTVL.

This rearrangement joins TRBV9 to TRBJ2-1; 7 nucleotides line up with TRBD2. The CDR3 has 14 amino acids. With V trimmed by 0 bases and J by 8 bases, 5 bases remained unmatched. Germline V gene lookup returns CDR1 SGDLS and CDR2 YYNGEE. The CDR3 DNA reads TGTGCCAGCAGCGTAGAAGTGGGGAGGGATGAGCAGTTCTTC. This sequence encodes CASSVEVGRDEQFF.

The chain has TRBV7-9 and TRBJ2-3; D call uncertain. Looked up from germline, CDR1 is SEHNR and CDR2 is FQNEAQ (reference sequence). V was shortened by 6 bases and J by 2 bases, with 12 bases between the two germline ends. The CDR3 has 14 residues. The CDR3 sequence: CASRPLAATDTQYF. CDR3 coding DNA: TGTGCCAGCAGGCCATTGGCGGCCACAGATACGCAGTATTTT.

This rearrangement joins TRBV7-3 to TRBJ2-2, with D possibly being TRBD1 (5 bases). The CDR3 spans 16 residues. Trimming took off 5 bases at V and 5 bases at J, with 18 bases between the two ends. Germline loops: CDR1 SGHTA, CDR2 FQGTGA. Written as DNA, the CDR3 is TGTGCCAGCAGCCTTAGGAAAGGGGCAGGGACCGGGGAGCTGTTTTTT. This translates into CASSLRKGAGTGELFF.

The chain carries TRBV7-2 and TRBJ1-2; 9 nucleotides agree with TRBD1. This CDR3 comprises 18 residues. Germline-derived CDR1 and CDR2 are SGHTA and FQGNSA. The V gene end was trimmed by 1 base and the J gene end by 4 bases; junction bases not matched to a gene: 13. The CDR3 protein is CASSLGGTGIRGAYGYTF. CDR3 nucleotides: TGTGCCAGCAGCTTAGGGGGGACAGGGATTAGAGGGGCCTATGGCTACACCTTC. Full variable domain (outside the CDR3, taken from reference TRBV7-2 and TRBJ1-2): GAGVSQSPSNKVTEKGKDVELRCDPISGHTALYWYRQSLGQGLEFLIYFQGNSAPDKSGLPSDRFSAERTGGSVSTLTIQRTQQEDSAVYLCASSLGGTGIRGAYGYTFGSGTRLTVV.

CDR3 DNA: TGTGCCAGCAGCTTACTTCAGGGGTCGGGCAATCAGCCCCAGCATTTT. Translating gives CASSLLQGSGNQPQHF. The chain has TRBV5-8 and TRBJ1-5, with a tentative D call TRBD1 (6 bases). The CDR3 runs 16 residues. Trimming pared 2 bases from V and 2 bases from J, leaving 14 bases between. Per germline, CDR1 SGHTS and CDR2 YDEGEE.

The chain links TRBV7-6 to TRBJ2-4, with 10 bases aligning to TRBD2. V trimming: 0 bases; J trimming: 5 bases; junction bases outside the gene matches: 4. The germline CDR1 and CDR2 sequences are SGHVS and FNYEAQ. The CDR3 consists of 16 residues. CDR3 sequence (DNA): TGTGCCAGCAGCTTAGCAGCGGGAGGGCGGGAAAACATTCAGTACTTC. Translating it yields CASSLAAGGRENIQYF.

J is TRBJ1-4 and V is TRBV5-6; D is ambiguous. Trimming took 0 bases from V and 2 from J, leaving 8 bases between them. Looked up from germline, CDR1 is SGHDT and CDR2 is YYEEEE. This CDR3 has 15 amino acids. The CDR3 DNA follows: TGTGCCAGCAGCTTGGTTGCGGGCACTAATGAAAAACTGTTTTTT. Its protein is CASSLVAGTNEKLFF.

The chain uses TRBV7-6 and TRBJ2-3; 8 nucleotides match TRBD2. The CDR3 covers 15 residues. Germline values: CDR1 SGHVS, CDR2 FNYEAQ. J gave up 4 bases and V 2 bases, and 5 bases lay outside the gene matches. The CDR3 loop is CASSLRGGTSDTQYF. In DNA form, the CDR3 reads TGTGCCAGCAGCTTACGCGGGGGGACTTCAGATACGCAGTATTTT.

The chain recombines TRBV5-1 with TRBJ2-7, with 9 bases matching TRBD1. The CDR3 loop spans 16 amino acids. With V trimmed by 7 bases and J by 3 bases, 14 bases remained unmatched. Germline CDR1 SGHRS, CDR2 YFSETQ. The CDR3 protein is CASRRSGQGIVYEQYF. The CDR3 DNA is TGCGCCAGCCGCCGATCTGGACAGGGGATTGTCTACGAGCAGTACTTC.

The chain combines TRBV27 with TRBJ2-2, with 7 bases lining up with TRBD1. The trim removed 3 bases at V and 1 base at J, leaving 14 bases unmatched. Germline V gene lookup returns CDR1 MNHEY and CDR2 SMNVEV (reference sequence). The CDR3 spans 19 residues. CDR3 sequence: CASSFSLGQALVNTGELFF. CDR3 sequence (DNA): TGTGCCAGCAGTTTCAGTCTCGGACAGGCCCTCGTGAACACCGGGGAGCTGTTTTTT.

The chain uses TRBV25-1 and TRBJ1-3; 11 nucleotides align to TRBD1. The length of the CDR3 is 18 residues. Germline V gives CDR1 MGHDK, CDR2 SYGVNS. The junction had 7 bases not matched to a gene; V was cut back by 1 base and J by 2 bases. The CDR3, as DNA: TGTGCCAGCAGTGAATCGGGCGGGGGACAGGGGGCTGGAAACACCATATATTTT. Its protein is CASSESGGGQGAGNTIYF. Complete variable domain (other parts from reference TRBV25-1 and TRBJ1-3): EADIYQTPRYLVIGTGKKITLECSQTMGHDKMYWYQQDPGMELHLIHYSYGVNSTEKGDLSSESTVSRIRTEHFPLTLESARPSHTSQYLCASSESGGGQGAGNTIYFGEGSWLTVV.

This clone was seen a few times. The CDR3 nucleotides are TGTGCCAGCAGAAAAACAGGGGGCGGAAACACTGAAGCTTTCTTT. It is translated as CASRKTGGGNTEAFF. This chain links TRBV28 with TRBJ1-1; 9 bases agree with TRBD1. Germline trimming cut 6 bases from V and 2 bases from J; bases unmatched to any gene: 7. The CDR3 totals 15 residues. The germline CDR1 and CDR2 sequences are MDHEN and SYDVKM.

The genes are TRBV4-3 and TRBJ1-1; a weak D match, TRBD1 (5 bases). CDR1 and CDR2 from the germline V gene are LGHNA and YSLEER. Trimming removed 4 bases from V and 8 bases from J, with 11 bases in between. This CDR3 comprises 12 residues. CDR3 residues: CASSRTSGEAFF. Here the CDR3 DNA reads TGCGCCAGCAGCCGTACTTCAGGGGAAGCTTTCTTT.

V gene TRBV18 combines with J gene TRBJ1-4, with D tentatively TRBD1 (5 bases). The V end was cut by 1 base, the J end by 6 bases, with 18 bases between. Germline CDR1 is KGHSH and CDR2 is LQKENI. This CDR3 has 17 residues. CDR3 DNA sequence: TGTGCCAGCTCACCACTCCGAGGCGGAGGAGGGGATGAAAAACTGTTTTTT. It encodes CASSPLRGGGGDEKLFF.

This sequence joins TRBV28 and TRBJ2-1; 11 bases are a match to TRBD2. The V gene's germline CDR1 is MDHEN and CDR2 SYDVKM. V shed 8 bases, J shed 4 bases, and the junction held 10 bases outside the gene matches. CDR3 length equals 16 residues. CDR3 nucleotides: TGTGCCAGCGGCGCACCGACTAGCGGGACTTACAATGAGCAGTTCTTC. It yields the protein CASGAPTSGTYNEQFF.

This clone has just one count. This sequence joins TRBV7-2 and TRBJ2-3; the match to TRBD2 covers 11 bases. Germline V gives CDR1 SGHTA, CDR2 FQGNSA. The trim removed 1 base at V and 5 bases at J, leaving 8 bases unmatched. The CDR3 length is 17 residues. This CDR3 is CASSLGSRLAGGDTQYF. The CDR3 DNA reads TGTGCCAGCAGCTTAGGCAGTAGGCTAGCGGGAGGAGATACGCAGTATTTT.

The chain employs TRBV10-3 and TRBJ1-1; D is ambiguous. V shed 4 bases and J shed 1 base, with 7 bases lying between them. The CDR3 is 13 residues long. CDR1 is ENHRY and CDR2 is SYGVKD in the germline V gene. The CDR3 protein is CAISAQENTEAFF. CDR3 nucleotides: TGTGCCATCAGTGCTCAGGAGAACACTGAAGCTTTCTTT.

In DNA, the CDR3 is TGTGCCACCAGCAGAGATCTCGGGGGGCTAGCGGGTACTTACGAGCAGTACTTC. Its protein product is CATSRDLGGLAGTYEQYF. The chain has TRBV15 and TRBJ2-7; 8 bases fit TRBD2. V lost 0 bases, J lost 4 bases, and 14 bases stayed unmatched. Germline CDR1 is LNHNV and CDR2 is YYDKDF (reference sequence). The CDR3 extends over 18 amino acids.

This clone was seen only once. The chain's CDR3 is CASSLAGDNEQFF. In nucleotides, the CDR3 is TGTGCCAGCAGCTTAGCGGGGGACAATGAGCAGTTCTTC. The rearrangement joins TRBV11-3 to TRBJ2-1, with D possibly being TRBD2 (6 bases). V gave up 1 base and J gave up 5 bases, with 6 bases separating them. The CDR3 extends over 13 amino acids. Germline loops: CDR1 SGHNT, CDR2 YENEEA.

J is TRBJ1-4 and V is TRBV5-1; 9 bases match TRBD1. The germline gives CDR1 SGHRS, CDR2 YFSETQ. J was trimmed by 2 bases and V by 4 bases; bases with no gene match: 15. The CDR3 is made up of 19 amino acids. Here the CDR3 reads CASSIRPGQGFGTNEKLFF. The CDR3 nucleotides are TGCGCCAGCAGCATTCGTCCGGGACAGGGATTCGGGACTAATGAAAAACTGTTTTTT.

The genes are TRBV18 and TRBJ2-3; D is perhaps TRBD2 (6 bases). The CDR3 contains 15 residues. The germline V gene has CDR1 KGHSH and CDR2 LQKENI. Trimming took 6 bases from V and 1 from J, leaving 14 bases between them. The CDR3 loop is CASSQLADRTDTQYF. Written as DNA, the CDR3 is TGTGCCAGCTCCCAATTAGCGGACCGCACAGATACGCAGTATTTT.

A note on this clone: The sample contains more than one DNA sequence encoding this CDR3. The chain combines TRBV2 with TRBJ1-5; 10 bases align to TRBD1. CDR3 length equals 13 residues. From germline, CDR1 is SNHLY and CDR2 FYNNEI. V shed 6 bases and J 4 bases; nucleotides not matched to a gene: 0. The CDR3 loop reads CASRGQGNQPQHF. Here the CDR3 DNA reads TGTGCCAGCAGGGGACAGGGGAATCAGCCCCAGCATTTT.

J is TRBJ1-2 and V is TRBV9, with unresolved D. The CDR3 length is 16 residues. Per the germline V gene, CDR1 is SGDLS and CDR2 is YYNGEE. V dropped 3 bases and J dropped 8 bases, with 23 bases sitting between them. CDR3 loop: CASSGGEGFYRFGYTF. The CDR3 DNA is TGTGCCAGCAGCGGGGGAGAAGGGTTTTACCGCTTCGGCTACACCTTC.

The chain links TRBV2 to TRBJ2-1, with 10 positions matching TRBD2. There are 16 residues in the CDR3. Germline CDR1 SNHLY, CDR2 FYNNEI. The V segment lost 8 bases and the J segment 0 bases; nucleotides outside the gene matches: 7. In DNA form, the CDR3 reads TGTGCCAGCCCGCTAGCGGGAGCAAGCTCCTACAATGAGCAGTTCTTC. It is translated as CASPLAGASSYNEQFF.

The V call is TRBV5-5, the J call TRBJ2-1; TRBD2 agrees at 8 bases. V was clipped by 0 bases and J by 8 bases; unmatched bases: 7. The CDR3 is 15 residues long. In germline, CDR1 is SGHKS, CDR2 YYEKEE (reference sequence). The CDR3 loop reads CASSLVPGGLDEQFF. CDR3 DNA: TGTGCCAGCAGCTTGGTCCCGGGGGGGTTGGATGAGCAGTTCTTC. Full variable domain (rest looked up from reference TRBV5-5 and TRBJ2-1): DAGVTQSPTHLIKTRGQQVTLRCSPISGHKSVSWYQQVLGQGPQFIFQYYEKEERGRGNFPDRFSARQFPNYSSELNVNALLLGDSALYLCASSLVPGGLDEQFFGPGTRLTVL.